This TCR beta chain derives from a study of STAT3 mutations in large granular lymphocyte leukemia. On the study more broadly: Canonical activating STAT3 mutations were detected in roughly half of the longitudinally sequenced T-LGLL patients.

General observations from the study: After therapy, about 35% of the 18 patients switched clonotypes, all new clones STAT3 wild type. Differing intervals and regimens complicate linking therapy response to clone burden. At least one immunodominant TCR beta clonotype appeared in every T-cell large granular lymphocyte leukemia patient.

Comments on this clone: Its antigen remains unidentified.

Between the trimmed V and J ends, which lost 8 bases and 1 base, there was a span of 20 bases. CDR3 length equals 16 residues. Germline CDR1 and CDR2: MNHEY and SVGAGI. Each sample's TCRbeta library yielded on average around 42,000 productive templates. Sequencing used immunoSEQ multiplex PCR; TCRdb keeps in-frame clones, though not all of them. The table lists roughly 40,000 clones, about 81% of them singletons. This clonotype was obtained from a human donor with T large granular lymphocyte leukemia. Some clones in this sample may be carry-over from other donors' samples. The V and J genes are TRBV6-5 and TRBJ1-1; TRBD1 might be the D (6 bases). Sequenced: PBMCs. The CDR3 reads CASRSEGGPTNTEAFF. The CDR3 region has the DNA TGTGCCAGCCGTTCTGAGGGGGGGCCAACGAACACTGAAGCTTTCTTT.